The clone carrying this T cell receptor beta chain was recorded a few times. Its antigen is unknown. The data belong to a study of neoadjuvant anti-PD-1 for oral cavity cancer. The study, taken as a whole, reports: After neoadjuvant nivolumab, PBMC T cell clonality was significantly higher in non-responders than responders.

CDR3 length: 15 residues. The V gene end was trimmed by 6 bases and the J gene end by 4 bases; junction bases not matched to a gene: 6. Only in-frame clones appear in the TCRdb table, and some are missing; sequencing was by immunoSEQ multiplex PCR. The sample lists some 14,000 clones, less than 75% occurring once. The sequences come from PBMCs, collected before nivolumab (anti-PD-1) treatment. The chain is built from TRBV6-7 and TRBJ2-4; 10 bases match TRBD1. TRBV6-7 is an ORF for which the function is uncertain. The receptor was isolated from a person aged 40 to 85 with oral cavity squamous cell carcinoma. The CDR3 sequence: CASSLDRGVKNIQYF. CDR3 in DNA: TGTGCCAGCAGCTTGGACAGGGGGGTGAAAAACATTCAGTACTTC.